This T cell receptor (beta chain) was sequenced during a study of shared clonotypes between healthy human individuals. Terminally differentiated effector memory CD45RA+ cells were left out of the naive CD8 fraction, which was CD45RO-negative and positively selected for CCR7. It was at deep level that the assay was run. Evenly divided among several immunoSEQ plates was the genomic DNA of each subset. Clones were read by immunoSEQ multiplex PCR, and TCRdb kept only the in-frame ones, dropping some. Seen here are under 2,000,000 clones, about 94% observed once, and the top ten hold 0.95% to 1.5%. V lost 3 bases and J 5 bases, leaving 11 bases between the germline ends. The germline V gene has CDR1 SEHNR and CDR2 FQNEAQ (reference sequence). The CDR3 contains 13 residues.

The clonotype comes from a young man in good health. The sequenced material came from naive CD8+ T cells sorted from blood. This chain uses TRBV7-9 with TRBJ2-7; D is unresolved. Here the CDR3 reads CASSFSGPDEQYF. The CDR3 nucleotides are TGTGCCAGCAGCTTCTCAGGTCCTGACGAGCAGTACTTC.